This TCR beta chain was captured by sequencing in a study of breast tumors, draining lymph nodes, adjacent tissues. TCRdb ran MiXCR on the multiplex PCR reads and lists one entry per CDR3 protein. Here the sample spans 150,000 to 200,000 distinct CDR3 sequences, 33% being singletons. Study results and caveats: Findings are consistent with lymph node origin and intratumoral expansion of most tumor T cells. Compared with basal-like, luminal-like tumors shared significantly more repertoire with nontumor tissue. Tumor TCR diversity was below lymph nodes but above nontumor tissue. The lymph node origin of tumor T cells was framed as consistent with a hypothesis, not demonstrated.

This clonotype was counted between two and nine times. No antigen is known for it. The lymph nodes were axillary draining lymph nodes from breast cancer patients. Sequenced: axillary lymph node tissue. The clonotype was recovered from a female donor with breast cancer. Some clones in this sample may be carry-over from other donors' samples.

CDR3 sequence reads: CSVGTGTRFEGNTIYF. Written as DNA, the CDR3 is TGCAGCGTTGGGACCGGGACAAGATTTGAAGGAAACACCATATATTTT. V and J are TRBV29-1 and TRBJ1-3; perhaps TRBD1 as D (6 bases). This CDR3 spans 16 amino acids. Trimming left V 4 bases short and J 4 bases short, with 20 bases between. Germline CDR1 SQVTM, CDR2 ANQGSEA.